The rows below give T cell receptor beta chains drawn from one sample of a study of T cell responses to AZD1222 COVID-19 vaccine. TCRdb keeps only in-frame clones here, not all; method: immunoSEQ multiplex PCR. The data contain under 200,000 clones, approximately 91% of them singletons. The sample consisted of peripheral blood, taken on day 0 of AZD1222 vaccination. The receptors here all came from an adult in good health. The CDR3 runs from the conserved cysteine through the conserved F or W. The order of the fields is J gene, V gene, CDR3 protein.

j_gene: TRBJ2-7
v_gene: TRBV18
CDR3aa: CASSFDLQEQYF

j_gene: TRBJ1-5
v_gene: TRBV12-5
CDR3aa: CASGFRPPGQGASSPRGQPQHF

j_gene: TRBJ2-1
v_gene: TRBV6-4
CDR3aa: CASSDSSGSYNEQFF

j_gene: TRBJ2-7
v_gene: TRBV10-3
CDR3aa: CAISENSGGASSYEQYF

j_gene: TRBJ1-4
v_gene: TRBV19
CDR3aa: CASRLGGGTNEKLFF

j_gene: TRBJ1-2
v_gene: TRBV19
CDR3aa: CASSISRSRRSYGYTF

j_gene: TRBJ1-2
v_gene: TRBV15
CDR3aa: CATSRDLQGARGYTF

j_gene: TRBJ1-6
v_gene: TRBV18
CDR3aa: CASSPQARYSPLHF

j_gene: TRBJ2-1
v_gene: TRBV11-1
CDR3aa: CASSLGRGANEQFF

j_gene: TRBJ1-1
v_gene: TRBV12-3/TRBV12-4
CDR3aa: CASSRQGVGAFF

j_gene: TRBJ2-1
v_gene: TRBV6-4
CDR3aa: CASSANLANEQFF

j_gene: TRBJ2-1
v_gene: TRBV30
CDR3aa: CAWSGLAQFNEQFF

j_gene: TRBJ1-1
v_gene: TRBV25-1
CDR3aa: CASSEPGDDTEAFF

j_gene: TRBJ1-5
v_gene: TRBV11-2
CDR3aa: CASSLGDRGTQPQHF

j_gene: TRBJ1-1
v_gene: TRBV25-1
CDR3aa: CASSDKQGRLNTEAFF

j_gene: TRBJ2-6
v_gene: TRBV7-2
CDR3aa: CASSLGASGANVLTF

j_gene: TRBJ1-2
v_gene: TRBV30
CDR3aa: CAWSVYGSHGYTF

j_gene: TRBJ1-1
v_gene: TRBV4-3
CDR3aa: CASSQVLANTEAFF

j_gene: TRBJ2-7
v_gene: TRBV5-4
CDR3aa: CASSSEREMREQYF

j_gene: TRBJ2-6
v_gene: TRBV5-5
CDR3aa: CASSYESSGANVLTF

j_gene: TRBJ1-2
v_gene: TRBV9
CDR3aa: CASSVDGTPRVYGYTF

j_gene: TRBJ1-4
v_gene: TRBV7-9
CDR3aa: CASSLAREIARKKLFF

j_gene: TRBJ1-3
v_gene: TRBV19
CDR3aa: CASSTKDRSSSGNTIYF

j_gene: TRBJ1-3
v_gene: TRBV3-1/TRBV3-2
CDR3aa: CASSHILQGRVAGNTIYF

j_gene: TRBJ2-4
v_gene: TRBV5-1
CDR3aa: CASSLPAETLVTKNIQYF

j_gene: TRBJ2-7
v_gene: TRBV5-5
CDR3aa: CASSLVGGGIAYEQYF

j_gene: TRBJ1-2
v_gene: TRBV19
CDR3aa: CASSISGDSYYGYTF